This T cell receptor beta chain was observed in a study of blood T cell repertoires in COVID-19. Study information: There were acute and convalescent COVID-19 samples, and they came from the United States, Italy and Spain. In each case, the material was cDNA or gDNA derived from T cells, B-cell-depleted T cells, or PBMCs.

This clone was seen a single time. Germline V gives CDR1 SNHLY, CDR2 FYNNEI. V lost 2 bases and J 5 bases, leaving 7 bases between the germline ends. CDR3 length equals 13 residues. In the original processing: The authors estimated nucleated cell counts from reference gene primer amplification. Profiled with immunoSEQ multiplex PCR; TCRdb holds only in-frame clones, not every one. V and J calls and clone size come straight from that table; D and trimming were deduced from the DNA. The sample lists 150,000 or so clones, roughly 88% occurring once. The TCR was taken from a woman in her forties or fifties in a cohort sampled during active or convalescent COVID-19. Sequencing input: peripheral blood. This rearrangement joins TRBV2 to TRBJ1-5, with D possibly matching TRBD1 (5 bases). The CDR3 DNA is TGTGCCAGCAGTGAACAGGGCGATCAGCCCCAGCATTTT. Protein: CASSEQGDQPQHF.